The 19 T cell receptor beta chains below all came from one sample that was sequenced in a study of technical replicates of blood from a handful of donors (dated by TCRdb to about 2017). Libraries were prepared through the immunoSEQ multiplex PCR assay. This immuneACCESS table, as held by TCRdb, lists in-frame sequences with V and J called but not all clones. Of the missing ones, under half trace to an unresolved V gene in checked studies; the others have no known cause. The sample table records about 57,000 clones; 80% to 95% of these occur just once. The ten largest account for roughly 4% of the sample. The source material was PBMCs. The receptors were sampled from a human donor in good health. Some clones in this sample may be carry-over from other donors' samples.

V and J are TRBV5-1 and TRBJ2-7, with D possibly TRBD1 on 8 matching bases. CDR3 size: 15 residues. V lost 4 bases to trimming and J lost 3 bases, with 17 bases between them. The germline V gene encodes CDR1 SGHRS and CDR2 YFSETQ. The CDR3 spells CASSAAGGGSYEQYF. CDR3 DNA: TGCGCCAGCAGCGCCGCAGGGGGCGGGAGCTACGAGCAGTACTTC.

Concerning this clone: At one end, the junction sequence differs from germline, possibly due to a read error. The rearrangement uses TRBV7-9 and TRBJ2-4; maybe TRBD1 (6 bases). CDR3 length equals 15 residues. Germline V gene lookup returns CDR1 SEHNR and CDR2 FQNEAQ (reference sequence). CDR3 nucleotides: TGCGCCAGCAGCCAAGAGCTACAGGGACGGGACATTCAGTACTTC. Amino acids: CASSQELQGRDIQYF.

The rearrangement uses TRBV6-1 and TRBJ2-1; possible D gene TRBD1, 5 bases. Germline CDR1 and CDR2: MNHNS and SASEGT. This CDR3 has 15 residues. Trimming stripped 6 bases from V and 0 bases from J, with 12 bases between. CDR3: CASSQGDSSYNEQFF. CDR3 in DNA: TGTGCCAGCAGCCAAGGGGATAGCTCCTACAATGAGCAGTTCTTC.

This sequence joins TRBV9 and TRBJ1-3; no reliable D call. Germline V lookup: CDR1 SGDLS, CDR2 YYNGEE. This CDR3 has 14 residues. V lost 1 base and J lost 9, with 14 bases in between. The CDR3 region is CASSVIPGESTIYF. Here the CDR3 DNA reads TGTGCCAGCAGCGTAATCCCCGGGGAGAGCACCATATATTTT.

The chain couples TRBV7-9 to TRBJ2-2, with TRBD2 matching over 9 bases. The CDR3 runs 14 residues. With V trimmed by 5 bases and J by 8 bases, 6 bases remained unmatched. The germline V gene encodes CDR1 SEHNR and CDR2 FQNEAQ (reference sequence). The CDR3 bases are TGTGCCAGCAGCCCCGGACTAGCGTCGGGGGAGCTGTTTTTT. The encoded protein is CASSPGLASGELFF.

V is TRBV5-1 and J is TRBJ1-2; D remains ambiguous. V lost 4 bases and J 1 base, leaving 11 bases between the germline ends. In germline, CDR1 is SGHRS, CDR2 YFSETQ. The CDR3 is 14 amino acids. The CDR3 is CASSPYLDNYGYTF. CDR3 bases: TGCGCCAGCAGCCCCTACCTCGATAACTATGGCTACACCTTC. Drawing the rest from reference TRBV5-1 and TRBJ1-2, the complete variable domain is KAGVTQTPRYLIKTRGQQVTLSCSPISGHRSVSWYQQTPGQGLQFLFEYFSETQRNKGNFPGRFSGRQFSNSRSEMNVSTLELGDSALYLCASSPYLDNYGYTFGSGTRLTVV.

V usage is TRBV19 and J usage is TRBJ1-5; no definite D call. CDR3 size: 14 residues. The V and J ends lost 5 bases and 3 bases respectively, with 11 bases between them. Per germline, CDR1 LNHDA and CDR2 SQIVND (reference sequence). CDR3 sequence: CASSFWQNNQPQHF. As DNA, the CDR3 is TGTGCCAGTAGTTTCTGGCAGAACAATCAGCCCCAGCATTTT.

J is TRBJ2-5 and V is TRBV5-4; 8 bases align to TRBD2. The CDR3 runs to 16 residues. Germline V gene sequence: CDR1 SGHNT, CDR2 YYREEE (reference sequence). Trimming removed 0 bases from V and 4 bases from J; junction bases left unmatched: 8. The CDR3 sequence is CASSLASGGRPETQYF. The CDR3 DNA sequence: TGTGCCAGCAGCTTGGCCTCAGGCGGGAGGCCAGAGACCCAGTACTTC.

This chain joins TRBV7-8 and TRBJ2-1, with D unresolved. CDR3 size: 17 residues. Deletions cut 2 bases from V and 0 bases from J, with 14 bases between. CDR1 and CDR2 (germline): SGHVS, FQNEAQ. CDR3 protein: CASSLTTYRSSYNEQFF. The CDR3 bases are TGTGCCAGCAGCTTAACCACATACCGGAGCTCCTACAATGAGCAGTTCTTC.

The chain has TRBV23-1 and TRBJ1-5; 7 positions agree with TRBD1. TRBV23-1 is noted as an ORF with a role that remains uncertain. V shed 8 bases, J shed 5 bases, and the junction held 6 bases outside the gene matches. The CDR3 covers 13 residues. This CDR3 reads CASRVGGDQPQHF. As DNA, the CDR3 is TGCGCCAGCCGGGTAGGGGGCGATCAGCCCCAGCATTTT.

The chain couples TRBV9 to TRBJ2-5; a possible D gene is TRBD2 (5 bases). This CDR3 comprises 14 residues. The V gene's germline CDR1 is SGDLS and CDR2 YYNGEE. Trimming took 3 bases from V and 9 from J, leaving 18 bases between them. The CDR3 loop reads CASSAHKDFDPQYF. The CDR3 region has the DNA TGTGCCAGCAGCGCCCACAAGGACTTCGATCCCCAGTACTTC.

The CDR3 nucleotides are TGTGCCTGGAGCGAGAACTATGGCTACACCTTC. Translation: CAWSENYGYTF. The chain links TRBV30 to TRBJ1-2; D gene uncertain. The CDR3 totals 11 residues. The germline CDR1 and CDR2 sequences are GTSNPN and SVGIG (reference sequence). V was shortened by 3 bases and J by 2 bases, with 4 bases between the two germline ends.

The chain recombines TRBV7-2 with TRBJ2-3; 7 positions match TRBD1. V lost 5 bases, J lost 1 base, and 6 bases stayed unmatched. Germline loops: CDR1 SGHTA, CDR2 FQGNSA. CDR3 size: 15 residues. CDR3 coding DNA: TGTGCCAGCAGCGGTAGGACAGGTCGCACAGATACGCAGTATTTT. This translates into CASSGRTGRTDTQYF.

The rearrangement uses TRBV5-1 and TRBJ2-7, with D possibly matching TRBD2 (6 bases). V was cut by 3 bases and J by 2 bases, with 9 bases left in between. CDR1 SGHRS and CDR2 YFSETQ come from the germline V gene. CDR3 length: 13 residues. The CDR3 DNA reads as TGCGCCAGCAGCTCGGCGGGGACCTACGAGCAGTACTTC. It yields the protein CASSSAGTYEQYF.

The genes are TRBV28 and TRBJ2-2, with D uncertain. The ends were cut back, 1 base at V and 0 bases at J, with 3 bases in the middle. The CDR3 covers 14 residues. Germline V gives CDR1 MDHEN, CDR2 SYDVKM. DNA for the CDR3: TGTGCCAGCAGTTTATACACGAACACCGGGGAGCTGTTTTTT. The encoded protein is CASSLYTNTGELFF.

This rearrangement joins TRBV5-1 to TRBJ2-3; tentative D call: TRBD2 (6 bases). Germline loops: CDR1 SGHRS, CDR2 YFSETQ. The V end lost 6 bases, the J end lost 2 bases, and 13 bases lay between the germline ends. The length of the CDR3 is 14 residues. CDR3 sequence: CASKLARSTDTQYF. The DNA for the CDR3 is TGCGCCAGCAAGCTAGCGAGATCCACAGATACGCAGTATTTT.

The chain uses TRBV6-4 and TRBJ2-3, with 8 bases fitting TRBD2. CDR3 size: 15 residues. Germline CDR1 and CDR2: MRHNA and SNTAGT. V shed 5 bases, J shed 3 bases, and the junction held 7 bases outside the gene matches. CDR3 amino acids: CASSPAGVGTDTQYF. The DNA for the CDR3 is TGTGCCAGCAGTCCAGCGGGAGTAGGGACAGATACGCAGTATTTT.

The chain has TRBV13 and TRBJ2-7; 8 nucleotides match TRBD2. This CDR3 has 18 amino acids. V dropped 2 bases and J dropped 0; count of bases not matched to a gene: 12. CDR1 PRHDT and CDR2 FYEKMQ come from the germline V gene (reference sequence). Here the CDR3 DNA reads TGTGCCAGCAGCTTAAAGCGGGAGCCCTCTGTTTCCTCCTACGAGCAGTACTTC. It translates to CASSLKREPSVSSYEQYF. The full variable domain, its missing parts supplied by reference TRBV13 and TRBJ2-7, is AAGVIQSPRHLIKEKRETATLKCYPIPRHDTVYWYQQGPGQDPQFLISFYEKMQSDKGSIPDRFSAQQFSDYHSELNMSSLELGDSALYFCASSLKREPSVSSYEQYFGPGTRLTVT.

The rearrangement uses TRBV7-2 and TRBJ2-7, with D possibly TRBD1 on 5 matching bases. The V end lost 7 bases, the J end lost 7 bases, and 17 bases lay between the germline ends. The CDR3 has 13 residues. Germline V gene sequence: CDR1 SGHTA, CDR2 FQGNSA. CDR3 nucleotide sequence: TGTGCCAGCACCCCTCTAGGGGTGGGGGAGCAGTACTTC. Amino acids: CASTPLGVGEQYF.